The clone carrying this T cell receptor (beta chain) was seen ten or more times. What it binds is unknown. This sample stems from a study of prognosis after radiotherapy for stage I lung cancer. About the research overall: Seven patients presented with squamous cell carcinoma, approximately eleven with adenocarcinoma.

CDR3 length: 13 amino acids. With 6 bases removed from V and 4 bases from J, the gap between germline ends came to 10 bases. The genomic DNA TCR beta CDR3 region underwent two rounds of multiplex PCR. The first PCR round targeted every TRBV and TRBJ gene with specific primers. Each CDR3 protein is one row after TCRdb ran MiXCR on the multiplex PCR reads. The data show approximately 17,000 distinct CDR3 sequences, with more than 35% seen just once and around 40% held by the top ten. Study outcomes and limitations: Following stereotactic body radiation therapy, unique TCR clone counts fell, with a median of approximately 9,600 versus 7,200.

The TCR was taken from a donor aged 50 or older with non-small cell lung cancer. The chain recombines TRBV12-3 or TRBV12-4 with TRBJ2-1; D unresolved. The sample was PBMCs, taken before or after stereotactic body radiation therapy (not recorded which). The CDR3 reads CASRGQGYNEQFF. The CDR3, as DNA: TGTGCCAGCAGAGGCCAAGGGTACAATGAGCAGTTCTTC.